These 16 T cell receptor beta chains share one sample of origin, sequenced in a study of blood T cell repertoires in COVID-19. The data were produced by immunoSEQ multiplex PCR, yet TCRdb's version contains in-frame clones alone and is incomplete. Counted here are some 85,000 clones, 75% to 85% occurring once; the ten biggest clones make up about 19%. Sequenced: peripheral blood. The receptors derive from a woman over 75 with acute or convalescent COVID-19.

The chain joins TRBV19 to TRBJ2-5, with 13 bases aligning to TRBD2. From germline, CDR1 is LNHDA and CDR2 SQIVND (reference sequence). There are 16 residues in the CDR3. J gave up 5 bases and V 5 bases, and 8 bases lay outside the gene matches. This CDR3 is CASSPSKLAGGETQYF. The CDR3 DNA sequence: TGTGCCAGTAGTCCCTCCAAACTAGCGGGAGGGGAGACCCAGTACTTC. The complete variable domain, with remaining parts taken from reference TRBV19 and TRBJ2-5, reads DGGITQSPKYLFRKEGQNVTLSCEQNLNHDAMYWYRQDPGQGLRLIYYSQIVNDFQKGDIAEGYSVSREKKESFPLTVTSAQKNPTAFYLCASSPSKLAGGETQYFGPGTRLLVL.

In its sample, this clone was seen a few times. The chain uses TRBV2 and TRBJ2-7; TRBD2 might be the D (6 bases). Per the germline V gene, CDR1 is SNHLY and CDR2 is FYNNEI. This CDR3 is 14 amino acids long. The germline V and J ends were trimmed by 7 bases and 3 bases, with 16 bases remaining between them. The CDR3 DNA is TGTGCCAGCATGCCCCTCAGCGGGTTCTACGAGCAGTACTTC. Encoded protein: CASMPLSGFYEQYF.

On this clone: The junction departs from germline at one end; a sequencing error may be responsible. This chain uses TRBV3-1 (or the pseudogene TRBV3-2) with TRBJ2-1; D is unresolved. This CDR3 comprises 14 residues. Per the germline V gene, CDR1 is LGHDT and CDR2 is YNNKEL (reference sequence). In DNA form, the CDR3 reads TGTGCCAGCAGCCAAGCCCCTCTTTACAATGAGGAGTTCTTC. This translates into CASSQAPLYNEEFF.

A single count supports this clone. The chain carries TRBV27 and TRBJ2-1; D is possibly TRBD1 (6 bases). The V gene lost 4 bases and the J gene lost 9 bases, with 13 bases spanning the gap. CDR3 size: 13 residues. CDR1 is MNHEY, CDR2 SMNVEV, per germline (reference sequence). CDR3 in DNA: TGTGCCAGCAGTTGGGGGCGCTTGGGTGAGCAGTTCTTC. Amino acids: CASSWGRLGEQFF.

The DNA of the CDR3 is TGTGCCAGCAAAGGTGAAGGCGGTGGCTACACCTTC. This codes for CASKGEGGGYTF. V gene TRBV12-3 or TRBV12-4 combines with J gene TRBJ1-2; D is unresolved. The CDR3 totals 12 residues. Trimming took off 7 bases at V and 7 bases at J, with 13 bases between the two ends.

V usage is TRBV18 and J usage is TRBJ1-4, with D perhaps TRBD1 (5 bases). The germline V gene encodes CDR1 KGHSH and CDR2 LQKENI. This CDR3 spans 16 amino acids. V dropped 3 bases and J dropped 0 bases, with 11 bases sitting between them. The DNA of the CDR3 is TGTGCCAGCTCACCGAGACAGACTGCAACTAATGAAAAACTGTTTTTT. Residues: CASSPRQTATNEKLFF.

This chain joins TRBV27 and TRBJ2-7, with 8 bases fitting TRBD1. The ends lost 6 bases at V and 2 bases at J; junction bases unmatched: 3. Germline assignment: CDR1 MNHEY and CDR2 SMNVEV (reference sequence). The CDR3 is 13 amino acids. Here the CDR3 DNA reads TGTGCCAGCAGGCGGACAGGGCCCTACGAGCAGTACTTC. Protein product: CASRRTGPYEQYF.

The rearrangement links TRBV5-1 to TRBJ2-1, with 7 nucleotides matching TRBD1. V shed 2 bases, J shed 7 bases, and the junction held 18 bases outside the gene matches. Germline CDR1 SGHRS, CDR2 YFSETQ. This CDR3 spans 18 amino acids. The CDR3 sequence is CASSFPKDRLLSTNEQFF. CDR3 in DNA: TGCGCCAGCAGCTTCCCCAAGGACAGGTTGTTGTCCACAAATGAGCAGTTCTTC.

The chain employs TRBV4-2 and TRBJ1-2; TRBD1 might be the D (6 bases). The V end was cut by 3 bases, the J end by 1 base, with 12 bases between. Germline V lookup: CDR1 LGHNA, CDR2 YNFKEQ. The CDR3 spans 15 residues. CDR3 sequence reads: CASSHLQGGNYGYTF. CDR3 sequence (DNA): TGTGCCAGCAGCCACCTACAGGGTGGTAACTATGGCTACACCTTC.

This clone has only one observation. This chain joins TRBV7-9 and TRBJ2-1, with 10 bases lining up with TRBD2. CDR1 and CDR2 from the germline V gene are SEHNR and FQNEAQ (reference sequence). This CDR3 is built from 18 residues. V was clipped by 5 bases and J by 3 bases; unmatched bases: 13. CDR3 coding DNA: TGTGCCAGCAGCCTACAAGGAGCGGGAGGGCGTCGCTACAATGAGCAGTTCTTC. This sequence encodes CASSLQGAGGRRYNEQFF.

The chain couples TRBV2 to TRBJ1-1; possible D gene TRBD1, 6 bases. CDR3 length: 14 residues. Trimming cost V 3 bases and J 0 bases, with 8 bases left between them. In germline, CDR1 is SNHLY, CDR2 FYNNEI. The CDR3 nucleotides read TGTGCCAGCAGTGAGGGGGCCGTGAACACTGAAGCTTTCTTT. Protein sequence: CASSEGAVNTEAFF.

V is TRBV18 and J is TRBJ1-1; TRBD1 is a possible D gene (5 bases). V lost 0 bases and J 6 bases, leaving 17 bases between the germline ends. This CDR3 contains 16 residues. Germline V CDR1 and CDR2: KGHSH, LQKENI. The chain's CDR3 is CASSPPRGTGFAEAFF. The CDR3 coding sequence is TGTGCCAGCTCACCACCTAGGGGCACCGGTTTCGCTGAAGCTTTCTTT.

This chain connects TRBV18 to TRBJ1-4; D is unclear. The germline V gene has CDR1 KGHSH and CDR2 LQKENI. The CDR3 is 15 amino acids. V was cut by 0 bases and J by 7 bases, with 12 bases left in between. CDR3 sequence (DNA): TGTGCCAGCTCACCACCCTCGGTTGCGGGTGAAAAACTGTTTTTT. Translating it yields CASSPPSVAGEKLFF.

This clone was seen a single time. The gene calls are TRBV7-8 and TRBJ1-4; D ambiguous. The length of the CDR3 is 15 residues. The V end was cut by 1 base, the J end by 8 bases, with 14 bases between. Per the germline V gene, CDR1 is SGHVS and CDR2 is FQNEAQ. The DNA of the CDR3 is TGTGCCAGCAGCTTAGTGACTTCGTCCGTAGAAAAACTGTTTTTT. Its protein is CASSLVTSSVEKLFF.

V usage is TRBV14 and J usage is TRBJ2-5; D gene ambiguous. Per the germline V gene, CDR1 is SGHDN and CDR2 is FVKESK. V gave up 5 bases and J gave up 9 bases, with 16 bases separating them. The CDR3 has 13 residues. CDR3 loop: CASSTRQATPQYF. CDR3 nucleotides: TGTGCCAGCAGCACCAGGCAGGCGACCCCCCAGTACTTC.

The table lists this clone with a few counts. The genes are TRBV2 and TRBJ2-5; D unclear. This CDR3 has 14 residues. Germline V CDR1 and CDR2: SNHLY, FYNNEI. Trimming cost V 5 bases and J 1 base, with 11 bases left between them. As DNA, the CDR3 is TGTGCCAGCAGTCTTCTAGTTAGCCAAGAGACCCAGTACTTC. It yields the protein CASSLLVSQETQYF.